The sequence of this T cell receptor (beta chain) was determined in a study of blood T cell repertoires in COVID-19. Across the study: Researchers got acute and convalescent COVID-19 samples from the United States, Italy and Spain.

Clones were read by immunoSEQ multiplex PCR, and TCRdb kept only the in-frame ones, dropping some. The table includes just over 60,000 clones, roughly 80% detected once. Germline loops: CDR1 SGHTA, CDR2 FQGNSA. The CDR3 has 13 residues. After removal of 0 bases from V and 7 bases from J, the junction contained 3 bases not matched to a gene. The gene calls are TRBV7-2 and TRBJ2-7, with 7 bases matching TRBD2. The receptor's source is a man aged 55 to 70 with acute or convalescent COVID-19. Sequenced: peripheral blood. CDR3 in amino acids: CASSLAREREQYF. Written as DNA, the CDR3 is TGTGCCAGCAGCTTAGCGCGGGAGAGAGAGCAGTACTTC.